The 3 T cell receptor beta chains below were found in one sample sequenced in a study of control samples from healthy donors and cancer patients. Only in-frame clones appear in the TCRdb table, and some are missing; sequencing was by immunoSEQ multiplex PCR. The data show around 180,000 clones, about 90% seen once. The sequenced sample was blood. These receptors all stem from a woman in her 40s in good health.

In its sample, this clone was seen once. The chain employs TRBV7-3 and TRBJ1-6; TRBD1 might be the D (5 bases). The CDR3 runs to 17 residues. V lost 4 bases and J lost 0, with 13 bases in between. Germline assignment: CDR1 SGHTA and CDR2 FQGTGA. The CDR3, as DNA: TGTGCCAGCAGCTGGCCGGAGGGGTCCTCCTATAATTCACCCCTCCACTTT. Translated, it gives CASSWPEGSSYNSPLHF.

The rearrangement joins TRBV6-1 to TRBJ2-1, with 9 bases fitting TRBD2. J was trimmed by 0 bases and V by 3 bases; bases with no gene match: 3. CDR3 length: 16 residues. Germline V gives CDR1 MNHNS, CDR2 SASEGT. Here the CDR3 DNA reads TGTGCCAGCAGTGATAGAGCGGGGGGCTCCTACAATGAGCAGTTCTTC. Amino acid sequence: CASSDRAGGSYNEQFF.

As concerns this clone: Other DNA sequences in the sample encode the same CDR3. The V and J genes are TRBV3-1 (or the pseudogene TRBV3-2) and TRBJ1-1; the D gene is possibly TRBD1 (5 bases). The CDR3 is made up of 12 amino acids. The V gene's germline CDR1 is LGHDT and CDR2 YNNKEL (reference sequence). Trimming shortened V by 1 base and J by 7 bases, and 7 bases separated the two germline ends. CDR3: CASSQGTGEAFF. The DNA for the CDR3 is TGTGCCAGCAGCCAAGGTACAGGTGAAGCTTTCTTT.